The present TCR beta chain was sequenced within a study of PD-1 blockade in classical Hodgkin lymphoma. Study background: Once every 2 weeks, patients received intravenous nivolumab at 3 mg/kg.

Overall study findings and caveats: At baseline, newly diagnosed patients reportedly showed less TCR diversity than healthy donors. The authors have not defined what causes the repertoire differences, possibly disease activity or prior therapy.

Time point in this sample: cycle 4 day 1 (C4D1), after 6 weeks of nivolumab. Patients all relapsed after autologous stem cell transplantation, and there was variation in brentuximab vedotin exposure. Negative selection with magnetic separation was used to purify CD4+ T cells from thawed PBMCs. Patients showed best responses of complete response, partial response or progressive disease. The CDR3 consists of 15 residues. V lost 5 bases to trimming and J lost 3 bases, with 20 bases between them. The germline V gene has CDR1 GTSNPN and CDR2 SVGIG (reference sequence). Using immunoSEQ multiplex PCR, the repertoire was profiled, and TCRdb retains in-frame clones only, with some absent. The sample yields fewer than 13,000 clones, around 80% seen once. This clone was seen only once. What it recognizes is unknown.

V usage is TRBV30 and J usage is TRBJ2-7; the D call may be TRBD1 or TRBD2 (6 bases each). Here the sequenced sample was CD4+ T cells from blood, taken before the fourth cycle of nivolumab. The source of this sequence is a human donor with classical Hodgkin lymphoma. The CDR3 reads CAWQELDRLDYEQYF. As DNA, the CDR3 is TGTGCCTGGCAGGAATTGGACAGACTAGACTACGAGCAGTACTTC. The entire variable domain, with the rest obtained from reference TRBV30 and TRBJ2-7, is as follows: SQTIHQWPATLVQPVGSPLSLECTVEGTSNPNLYWYRQAAGRGLQLLFYSVGIGQISSEVPQNLSASRPQDRQFILSSKKLLLSDSGFYLCAWQELDRLDYEQYFGPGTRLTVT.